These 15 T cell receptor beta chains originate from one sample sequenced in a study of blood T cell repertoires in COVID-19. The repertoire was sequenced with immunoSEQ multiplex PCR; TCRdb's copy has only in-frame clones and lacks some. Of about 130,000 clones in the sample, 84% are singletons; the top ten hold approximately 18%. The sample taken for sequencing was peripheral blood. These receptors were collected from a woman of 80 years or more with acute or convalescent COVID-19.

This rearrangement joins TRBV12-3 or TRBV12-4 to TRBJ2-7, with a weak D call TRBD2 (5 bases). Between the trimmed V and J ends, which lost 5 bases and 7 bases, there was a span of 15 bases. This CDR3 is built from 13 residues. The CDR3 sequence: CASSPRTFNEQYF. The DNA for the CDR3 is TGTGCCAGCAGTCCCCGGACTTTCAATGAGCAGTACTTC.

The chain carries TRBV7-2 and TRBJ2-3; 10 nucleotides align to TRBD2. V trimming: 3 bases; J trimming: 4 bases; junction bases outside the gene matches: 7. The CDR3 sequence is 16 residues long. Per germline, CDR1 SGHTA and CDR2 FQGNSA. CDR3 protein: CASSLSSGRRPDTQYF. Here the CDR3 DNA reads TGTGCCAGCAGCTTGTCTAGCGGGAGAAGGCCAGATACGCAGTATTTT.

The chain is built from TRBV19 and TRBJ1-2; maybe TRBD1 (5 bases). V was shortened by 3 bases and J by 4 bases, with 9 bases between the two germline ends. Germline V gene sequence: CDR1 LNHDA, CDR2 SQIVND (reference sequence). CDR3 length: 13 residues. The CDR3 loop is CASSIRDSYGYTF. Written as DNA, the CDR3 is TGTGCCAGTAGTATCCGGGACTCCTATGGCTACACCTTC.

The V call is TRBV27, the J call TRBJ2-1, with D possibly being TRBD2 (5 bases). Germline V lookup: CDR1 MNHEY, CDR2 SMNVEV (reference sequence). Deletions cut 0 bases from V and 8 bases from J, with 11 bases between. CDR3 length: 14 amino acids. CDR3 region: CASSLSTTGYEQFF. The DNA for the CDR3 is TGTGCCAGCAGTTTATCGACTACGGGTTATGAGCAGTTCTTC.

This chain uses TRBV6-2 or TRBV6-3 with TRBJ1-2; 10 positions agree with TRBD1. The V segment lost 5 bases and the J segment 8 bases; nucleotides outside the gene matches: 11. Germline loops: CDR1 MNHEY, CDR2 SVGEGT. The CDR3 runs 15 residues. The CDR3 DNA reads TGTGCCAGCAGTCGACCGGGACAGGGGATAAACGGCTACACCTTC. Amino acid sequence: CASSRPGQGINGYTF.

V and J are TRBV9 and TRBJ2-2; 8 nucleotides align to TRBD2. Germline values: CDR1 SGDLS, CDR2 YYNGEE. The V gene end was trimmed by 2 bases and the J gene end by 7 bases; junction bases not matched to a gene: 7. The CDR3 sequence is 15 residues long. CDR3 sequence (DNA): TGTGCCAGCAGCGTTGGAGGACTAGCCGTCGGGGAGCTGTTTTTT. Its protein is CASSVGGLAVGELFF.

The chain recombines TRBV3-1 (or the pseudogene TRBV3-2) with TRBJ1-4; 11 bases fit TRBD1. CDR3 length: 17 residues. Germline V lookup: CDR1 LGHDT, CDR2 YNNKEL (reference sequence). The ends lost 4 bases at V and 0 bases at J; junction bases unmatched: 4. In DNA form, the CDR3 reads TGTGCCAGCAGCCTGGACAGGGGGCCTTCAACTAATGAAAAACTGTTTTTT. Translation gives CASSLDRGPSTNEKLFF.

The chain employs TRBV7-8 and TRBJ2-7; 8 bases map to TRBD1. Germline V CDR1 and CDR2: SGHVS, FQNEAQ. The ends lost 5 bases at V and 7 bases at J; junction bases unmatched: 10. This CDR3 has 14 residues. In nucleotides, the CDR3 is TGTGCCAGCAGCCCAAGGACAGGGCCGTCGGAGCAGTACTTC. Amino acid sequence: CASSPRTGPSEQYF.

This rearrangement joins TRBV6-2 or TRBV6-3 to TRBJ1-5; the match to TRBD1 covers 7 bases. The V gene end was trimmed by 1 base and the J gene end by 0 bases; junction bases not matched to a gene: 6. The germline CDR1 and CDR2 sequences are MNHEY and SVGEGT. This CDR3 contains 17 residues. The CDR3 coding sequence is TGTGCCAGCAGTTACTACTCCGGGACAGATAGCAATCAGCCCCAGCATTTT. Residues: CASSYYSGTDSNQPQHF.

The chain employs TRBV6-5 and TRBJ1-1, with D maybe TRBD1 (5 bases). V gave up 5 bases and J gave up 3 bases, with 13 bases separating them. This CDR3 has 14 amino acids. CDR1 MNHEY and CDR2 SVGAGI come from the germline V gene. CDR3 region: CASSPRTTYTEAFF. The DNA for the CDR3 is TGTGCCAGCAGTCCCCGGACAACTTACACTGAAGCTTTCTTT.

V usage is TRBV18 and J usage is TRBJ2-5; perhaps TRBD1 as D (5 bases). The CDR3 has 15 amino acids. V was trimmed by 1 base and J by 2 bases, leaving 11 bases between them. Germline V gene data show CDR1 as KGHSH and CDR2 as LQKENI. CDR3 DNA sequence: TGTGCCAGCTCACCACTACAGGACAAACAAGAGACCCAGTACTTC. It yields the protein CASSPLQDKQETQYF. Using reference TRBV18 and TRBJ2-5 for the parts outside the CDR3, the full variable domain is NAGVMQNPRHLVRRRGQEARLRCSPMKGHSHVYWYRQLPEEGLKFMVYLQKENIIDESGMPKERFSAEFPKEGPSILRIQQVVRGDSAAYFCASSPLQDKQETQYFGPGTRLLVL.

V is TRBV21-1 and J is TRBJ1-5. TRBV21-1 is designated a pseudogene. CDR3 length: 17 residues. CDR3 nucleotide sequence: TGTGCCAGCAGCAAAGCGGAAATGAGGGCATTGGGTCAGCCCCAGCATTTT. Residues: CASSKAEMRALGQPQHF.

CDR3 nucleotides: TGTGCCAGCAGCTTAGAGCACGGCTACGAGCAGTACTTC. It translates to CASSLEHGYEQYF. The V and J genes are TRBV7-9 and TRBJ2-7; D remains ambiguous. V was pared by 1 base and J by 3 bases, with 7 bases between. CDR1 SEHNR and CDR2 FQNEAQ come from the germline V gene (reference sequence). The CDR3 consists of 13 residues.

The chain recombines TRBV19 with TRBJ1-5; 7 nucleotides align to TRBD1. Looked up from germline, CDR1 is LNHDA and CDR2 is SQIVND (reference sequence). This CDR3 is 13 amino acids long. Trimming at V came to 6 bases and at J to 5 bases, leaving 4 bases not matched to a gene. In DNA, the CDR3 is TGTGCCAGTAGCGGGACAGCTGATCAGCCCCAGCATTTT. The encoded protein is CASSGTADQPQHF.

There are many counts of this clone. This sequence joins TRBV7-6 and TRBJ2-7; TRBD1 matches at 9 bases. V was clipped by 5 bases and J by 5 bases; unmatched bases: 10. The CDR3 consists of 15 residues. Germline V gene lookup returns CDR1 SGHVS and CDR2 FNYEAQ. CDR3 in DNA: TGTGCCAGCAGCGAAGACAGGGGGATTTACGACGAGCAGTACTTC. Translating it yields CASSEDRGIYDEQYF. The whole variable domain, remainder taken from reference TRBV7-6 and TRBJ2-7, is GAGVSQSPRYKVTKRGQDVALRCDPISGHVSLYWYRQALGQGPEFLTYFNYEAQQDKSGLPNDRFSAERPEGSISTLTIQRTEQRDSAMYRCASSEDRGIYDEQYFGPGTRLTVT.